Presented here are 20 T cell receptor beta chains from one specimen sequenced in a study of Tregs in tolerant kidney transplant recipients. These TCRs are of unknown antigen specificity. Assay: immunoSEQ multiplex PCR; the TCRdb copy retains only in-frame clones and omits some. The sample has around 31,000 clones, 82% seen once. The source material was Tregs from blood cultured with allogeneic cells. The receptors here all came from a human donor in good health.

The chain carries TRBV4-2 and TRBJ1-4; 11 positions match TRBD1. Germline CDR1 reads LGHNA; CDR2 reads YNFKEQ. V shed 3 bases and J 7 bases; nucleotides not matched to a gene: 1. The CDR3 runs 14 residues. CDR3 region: CASSQDRGLEKLFF. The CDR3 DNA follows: TGTGCCAGCAGCCAGGACAGGGGGCTTGAAAAACTGTTTTTT.

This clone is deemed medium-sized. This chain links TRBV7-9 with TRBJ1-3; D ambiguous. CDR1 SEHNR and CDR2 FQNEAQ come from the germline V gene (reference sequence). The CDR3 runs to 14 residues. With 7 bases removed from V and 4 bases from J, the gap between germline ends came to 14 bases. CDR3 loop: CASTRPEAGNTIYF. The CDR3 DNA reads TGTGCCAGCACCAGACCCGAGGCAGGAAACACCATATATTTT.

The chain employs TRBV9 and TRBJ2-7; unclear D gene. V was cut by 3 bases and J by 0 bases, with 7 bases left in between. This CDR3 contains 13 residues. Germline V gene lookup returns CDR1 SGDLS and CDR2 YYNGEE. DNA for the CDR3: TGTGCCAGCAGCGAAGGAACCTCCTACGAGCAGTACTTC. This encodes CASSEGTSYEQYF.

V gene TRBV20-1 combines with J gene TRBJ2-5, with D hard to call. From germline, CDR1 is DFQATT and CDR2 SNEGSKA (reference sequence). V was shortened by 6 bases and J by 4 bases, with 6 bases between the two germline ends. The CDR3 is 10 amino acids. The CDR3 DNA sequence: TGCAGTGCGTTCGTAGAGACCCAGTACTTC. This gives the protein CSAFVETQYF.

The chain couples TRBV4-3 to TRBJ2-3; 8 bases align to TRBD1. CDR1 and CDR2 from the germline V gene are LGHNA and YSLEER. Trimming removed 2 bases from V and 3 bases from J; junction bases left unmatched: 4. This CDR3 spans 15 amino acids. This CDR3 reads CASSQRQGRTDTQYF. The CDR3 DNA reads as TGCGCCAGCAGCCAAAGACAGGGGCGGACAGATACGCAGTATTTT.

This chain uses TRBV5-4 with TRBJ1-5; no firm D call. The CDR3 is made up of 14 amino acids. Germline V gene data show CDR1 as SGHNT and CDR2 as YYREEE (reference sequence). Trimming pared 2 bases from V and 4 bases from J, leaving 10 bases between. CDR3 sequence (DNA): TGTGCCAGCAGCTTAGGAGGTACTAATCAGCCCCAGCATTTT. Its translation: CASSLGGTNQPQHF.

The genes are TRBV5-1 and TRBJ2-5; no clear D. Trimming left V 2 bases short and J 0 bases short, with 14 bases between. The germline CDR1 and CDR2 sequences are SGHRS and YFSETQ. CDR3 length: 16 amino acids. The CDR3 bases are TGCGCCAGCAGCTTCGGAAAGATTACGCACCAAGAGACCCAGTACTTC. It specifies CASSFGKITHQETQYF. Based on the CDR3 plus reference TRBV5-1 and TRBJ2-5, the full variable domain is KAGVTQTPRYLIKTRGQQVTLSCSPISGHRSVSWYQQTPGQGLQFLFEYFSETQRNKGNFPGRFSGRQFSNSRSEMNVSTLELGDSALYLCASSFGKITHQETQYFGPGTRLLVL.

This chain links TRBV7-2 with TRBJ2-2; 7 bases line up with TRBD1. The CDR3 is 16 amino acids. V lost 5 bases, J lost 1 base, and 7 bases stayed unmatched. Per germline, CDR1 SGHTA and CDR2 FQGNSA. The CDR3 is CASSTRGQQNTGELFF. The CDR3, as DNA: TGTGCCAGCAGCACCCGGGGACAGCAGAACACCGGGGAGCTGTTTTTT.

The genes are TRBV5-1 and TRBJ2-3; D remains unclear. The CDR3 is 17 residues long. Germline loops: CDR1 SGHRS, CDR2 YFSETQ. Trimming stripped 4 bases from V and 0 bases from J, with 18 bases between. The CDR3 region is CASSLQVTVTSTDTQYF. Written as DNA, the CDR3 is TGCGCCAGCAGCCTCCAAGTAACTGTGACTAGCACAGATACGCAGTATTTT.

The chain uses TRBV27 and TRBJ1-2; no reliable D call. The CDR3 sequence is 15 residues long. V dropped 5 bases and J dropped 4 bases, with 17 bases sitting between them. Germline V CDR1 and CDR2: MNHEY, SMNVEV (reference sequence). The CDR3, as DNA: TGTGCCAGCAGTCGATCGGGGTGGAGCGGCTATGGCTACACCTTC. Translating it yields CASSRSGWSGYGYTF.

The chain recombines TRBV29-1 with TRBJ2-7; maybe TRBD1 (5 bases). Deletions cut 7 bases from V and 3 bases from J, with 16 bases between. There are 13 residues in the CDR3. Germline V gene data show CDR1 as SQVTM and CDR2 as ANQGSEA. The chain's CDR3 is CSGRVGHNYEQYF. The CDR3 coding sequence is TGCAGCGGCAGGGTAGGACATAACTACGAGCAGTACTTC.

CDR3 region: CASRPGGTGRGQPQHF. The CDR3 DNA reads as TGTGCCAGCAGACCGGGGGGGACAGGGAGGGGTCAGCCCCAGCATTTT. V usage is TRBV5-8 and J usage is TRBJ1-5, with TRBD1 identical over 9 bases. In germline, CDR1 is SGHTS, CDR2 YDEGEE. V shed 5 bases, J shed 6 bases, and the junction held 12 bases outside the gene matches. This CDR3 is built from 16 residues.

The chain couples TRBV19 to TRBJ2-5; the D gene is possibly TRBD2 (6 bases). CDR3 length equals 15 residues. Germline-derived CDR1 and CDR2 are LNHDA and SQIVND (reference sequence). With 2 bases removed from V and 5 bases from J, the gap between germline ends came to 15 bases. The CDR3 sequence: CASSILEGTGETQYF. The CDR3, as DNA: TGTGCCAGTAGTATATTGGAGGGGACTGGGGAGACCCAGTACTTC.

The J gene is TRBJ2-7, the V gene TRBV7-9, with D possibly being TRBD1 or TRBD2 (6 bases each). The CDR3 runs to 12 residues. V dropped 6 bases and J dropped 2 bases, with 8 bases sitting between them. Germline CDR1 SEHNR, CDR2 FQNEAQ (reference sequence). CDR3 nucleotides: TGTGCCAGCAGGCGGGACACCTACGAGCAGTACTTC. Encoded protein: CASRRDTYEQYF.

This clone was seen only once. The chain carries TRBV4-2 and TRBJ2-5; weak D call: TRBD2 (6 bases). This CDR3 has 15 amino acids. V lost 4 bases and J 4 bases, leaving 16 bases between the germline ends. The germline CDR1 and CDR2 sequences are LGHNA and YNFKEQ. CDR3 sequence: CASSPEGLIRETQYF. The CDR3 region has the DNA TGTGCCAGCAGCCCCGAGGGACTGATTCGAGAGACCCAGTACTTC.

CDR3 coding DNA: TGTGCCAGCAGCGAGAGGGACGTAACTGAAGCTTTCTTT. Translation gives CASSERDVTEAFF. The chain carries TRBV7-9 and TRBJ1-1; possible D gene TRBD1, 5 bases. Germline V gives CDR1 SEHNR, CDR2 FQNEAQ (reference sequence). Between the trimmed V and J ends, which lost 5 bases and 5 bases, there was a span of 12 bases. The CDR3 spans 13 residues.

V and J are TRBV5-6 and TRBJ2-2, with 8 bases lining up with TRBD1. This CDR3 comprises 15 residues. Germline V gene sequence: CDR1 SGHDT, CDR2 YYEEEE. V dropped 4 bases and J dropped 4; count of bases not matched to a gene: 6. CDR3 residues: CASSKTGVGTGELFF. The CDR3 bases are TGTGCCAGCAGCAAGACAGGGGTGGGCACCGGGGAGCTGTTTTTT.

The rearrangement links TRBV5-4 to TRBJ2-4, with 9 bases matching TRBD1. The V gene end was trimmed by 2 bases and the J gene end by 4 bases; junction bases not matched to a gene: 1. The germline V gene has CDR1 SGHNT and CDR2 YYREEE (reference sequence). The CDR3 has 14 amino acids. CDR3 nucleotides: TGTGCCAGCAGCTTCGGGACAGGGAAAAACATTCAGTACTTC. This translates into CASSFGTGKNIQYF.

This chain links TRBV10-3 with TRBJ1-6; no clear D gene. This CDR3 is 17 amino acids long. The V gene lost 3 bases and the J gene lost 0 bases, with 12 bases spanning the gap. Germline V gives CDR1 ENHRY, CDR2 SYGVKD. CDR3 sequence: CAISDRPGSSYNSPLHF. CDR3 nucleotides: TGTGCCATCAGTGATAGGCCCGGGAGCTCCTATAATTCACCCCTCCACTTT.

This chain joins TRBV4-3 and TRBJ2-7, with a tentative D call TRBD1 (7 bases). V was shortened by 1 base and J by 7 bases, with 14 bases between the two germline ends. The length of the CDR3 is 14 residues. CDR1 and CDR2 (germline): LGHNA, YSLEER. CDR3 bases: TGCGCCAGCAGCCAAGGGCCAGGGGGACTTGAGCAGTACTTC. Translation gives CASSQGPGGLEQYF.